This TCR beta chain was sequenced for a study of blood T cell repertoires in COVID-19. The wider study: Acute and convalescent COVID-19 specimens originated in the United States, Italy and Spain. T cells, B-cell-depleted T cells, or PBMCs provided the cDNA or gDNA that served as material.

The authors' processing: Estimation of nucleated cell counts relied on the amplification of reference gene primers. This table comes from immunoSEQ multiplex PCR, and its TCRdb copy is limited to in-frame clones, with some not included. V and J calls plus clone size are reproduced from that table; the DNA served to infer D and trimming. Found here are about 310,000 clones, around nine tenths of them singletons; the top ten hold over 1%. This receptor was taken from a man between 65 and 79 years old with acute or convalescent COVID-19. The sequenced sample was peripheral blood.

The CDR3 here is CASSQDLGAYTEAFF. The CDR3, as DNA: TGTGCCAGCAGCCAAGATTTGGGGGCGTACACTGAAGCTTTCTTT. The gene calls are TRBV4-2 and TRBJ1-1, with D possibly being TRBD1 (6 bases). This CDR3 spans 15 amino acids. The germline V gene has CDR1 LGHNA and CDR2 YNFKEQ. V lost 0 bases to trimming and J lost 3 bases, with 11 bases between them.